What follows are 10 T cell receptor beta chains derived from one specimen sequenced in a study of shared clonotypes between healthy human individuals. Profiling relied on immunoSEQ multiplex PCR, and the TCRdb table lists in-frame clones only, not all of them. The sample shows over 1.5 million clones, 95% to 99% of them seen only once. Sequenced material: naive CD4+ T cells sorted from blood. The subset was: CD45RA+ positively selected. The receptors were sampled from a man aged 25 to 40 in good health.

DNA of the CDR3: TGTGCCAGCAGCTCGGGACTAGCGGGAGCCCCCGTAGAGACCCAGTACTTC. It codes for CASSSGLAGAPVETQYF. V usage is TRBV5-6 and J usage is TRBJ2-5; 14 bases fit TRBD2. CDR3 length equals 17 residues. V shed 3 bases, J shed 4 bases, and the junction held 8 bases outside the gene matches. Germline CDR1 and CDR2: SGHDT and YYEEEE.

The V call is TRBV5-1, the J call TRBJ2-7; D unresolved. The V gene's germline CDR1 is SGHRS and CDR2 YFSETQ. Trimming left V 5 bases short and J 3 bases short, with 12 bases between. This CDR3 has 13 residues. DNA of the CDR3: TGCGCCAGCAGATGGGGTACCAACTACGAGCAGTACTTC. It is translated as CASRWGTNYEQYF.

The chain employs TRBV5-6 and TRBJ1-2, with 7 nucleotides matching TRBD1. CDR3 length equals 14 residues. The J segment lost 9 bases and the V segment lost 4 bases, leaving 12 bases of the junction unmatched. Germline values: CDR1 SGHDT, CDR2 YYEEEE. The CDR3 protein is CASSRSRDSDRYTF. The DNA for the CDR3 is TGTGCCAGCAGCAGGAGCCGGGACAGTGATCGCTACACCTTC.

The chain recombines TRBV29-1 with TRBJ1-2; no reliable D call. Trimming left V 2 bases short and J 0 bases short, with 7 bases between. CDR1 and CDR2 (germline): SQVTM, ANQGSEA. The length of the CDR3 is 13 residues. In nucleotides, the CDR3 is TGCAGCGTTGAAATGAGGGCTAACTATGGCTACACCTTC. Residues: CSVEMRANYGYTF.

The chain's CDR3 is CAWSGGGNTEAFF. CDR3 DNA sequence: TGTGCCTGGAGTGGAGGGGGCAACACTGAAGCTTTCTTT. The gene calls are TRBV30 and TRBJ1-1, with 7 positions matching TRBD1. This CDR3 comprises 13 residues. Germline V gene data show CDR1 as GTSNPN and CDR2 as SVGIG (reference sequence). The J segment lost 2 bases and the V segment lost 1 base, leaving 1 base of the junction unmatched.

This rearrangement joins TRBV19 to TRBJ2-7; TRBD1 matches 9 bases. This CDR3 has 13 residues. Germline V gene data show CDR1 as LNHDA and CDR2 as SQIVND (reference sequence). The J segment lost 3 bases and the V segment lost 9 bases, leaving 6 bases of the junction unmatched. In DNA, the CDR3 is TGTGCCAGCTCGGGACAGGGCCTCTACGAGCAGTACTTC. It codes for CASSGQGLYEQYF.

This chain links TRBV19 with TRBJ1-5; D is perhaps TRBD1 (6 bases). Germline V gives CDR1 LNHDA, CDR2 SQIVND (reference sequence). The CDR3 spans 14 residues. Trimming took 7 bases from V and 1 from J, leaving 11 bases between them. The CDR3 DNA is TGTGCCAGTACCCCTGGACAGAGCAATCAGCCCCAGCATTTT. Translated, it gives CASTPGQSNQPQHF. Looking up the rest from reference TRBV19 and TRBJ1-5 gives the full variable domain: DGGITQSPKYLFRKEGQNVTLSCEQNLNHDAMYWYRQDPGQGLRLIYYSQIVNDFQKGDIAEGYSVSREKKESFPLTVTSAQKNPTAFYLCASTPGQSNQPQHFGDGTRLSIL.

The rearrangement joins TRBV10-3 to TRBJ2-7; 8 nucleotides line up with TRBD2. CDR3 length equals 15 residues. The germline V gene has CDR1 ENHRY and CDR2 SYGVKD. After removal of 3 bases from V and 1 base from J, the junction contained 5 bases not matched to a gene. The CDR3 DNA reads TGTGCCATCAGTGAAGGTAGCGGGGCGTCCTACGAGCAGTACTTC. This gives the protein CAISEGSGASYEQYF.

This chain connects TRBV4-1 to TRBJ2-1; 7 bases line up with TRBD2. CDR3 length: 15 amino acids. Losses at the gene ends were 3 bases for V and 7 bases for J; bases not matched to a gene: 9. Germline loops: CDR1 MGHRA, CDR2 YSYEKL. CDR3 region: CASSQGPTSSNEQFF. CDR3 bases: TGCGCCAGCAGCCAGGGGCCGACTAGCTCGAATGAGCAGTTCTTC.

The CDR3 spells CASSFGQGNVNEKLFF. CDR3 in DNA: TGTGCCAGCAGCTTTGGACAGGGGAATGTTAATGAAAAACTGTTTTTT. This sequence joins TRBV7-8 and TRBJ1-4; the match to TRBD1 covers 9 bases. Germline-derived CDR1 and CDR2 are SGHVS and FQNEAQ. Trimming took 3 bases from V and 4 from J; bases not matched to a gene: 6. The CDR3 is made up of 16 amino acids.